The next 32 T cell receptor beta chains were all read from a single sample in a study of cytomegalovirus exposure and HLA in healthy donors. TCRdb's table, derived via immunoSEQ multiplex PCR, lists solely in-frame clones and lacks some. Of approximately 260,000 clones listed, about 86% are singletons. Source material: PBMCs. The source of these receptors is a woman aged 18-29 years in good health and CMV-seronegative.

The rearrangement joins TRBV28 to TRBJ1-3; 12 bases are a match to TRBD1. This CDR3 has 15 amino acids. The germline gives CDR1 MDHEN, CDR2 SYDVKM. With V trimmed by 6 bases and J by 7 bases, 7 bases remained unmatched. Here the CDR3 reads CASRGTGGWGNTIYF. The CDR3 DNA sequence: TGTGCCAGCAGGGGGACAGGGGGCTGGGGGAACACCATATATTTT.

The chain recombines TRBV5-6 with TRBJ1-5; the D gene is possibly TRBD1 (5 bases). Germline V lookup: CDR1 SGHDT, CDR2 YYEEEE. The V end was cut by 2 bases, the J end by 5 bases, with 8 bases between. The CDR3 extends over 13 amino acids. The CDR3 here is CASSLDRDQPQHF. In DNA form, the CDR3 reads TGTGCCAGCAGCTTAGACAGAGATCAGCCCCAGCATTTT.

The chain's CDR3 is CASSFRESQPQHF. The CDR3 nucleotides read TGTGCCAGCAGCTTCAGGGAATCTCAGCCCCAGCATTTT. The V and J genes are TRBV6-1 and TRBJ1-5, with D possibly matching TRBD1 (5 bases). CDR3 length equals 13 residues. V lost 6 bases and J 6 bases, leaving 12 bases between the germline ends. The germline V gene encodes CDR1 MNHNS and CDR2 SASEGT.

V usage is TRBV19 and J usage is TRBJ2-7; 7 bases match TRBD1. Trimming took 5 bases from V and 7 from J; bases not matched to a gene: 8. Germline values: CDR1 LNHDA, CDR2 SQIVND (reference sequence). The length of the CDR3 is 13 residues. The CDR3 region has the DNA TGTGCCAGTAGTTCACAGGGGCTAGAAGAGCAGTACTTC. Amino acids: CASSSQGLEEQYF.

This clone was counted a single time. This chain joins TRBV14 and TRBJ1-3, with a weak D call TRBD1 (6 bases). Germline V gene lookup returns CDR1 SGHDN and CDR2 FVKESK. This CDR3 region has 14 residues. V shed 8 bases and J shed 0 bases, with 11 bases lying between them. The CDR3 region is CASARGRSGNTIYF. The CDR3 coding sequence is TGTGCCAGCGCCAGGGGCCGCTCTGGAAACACCATATATTTT.

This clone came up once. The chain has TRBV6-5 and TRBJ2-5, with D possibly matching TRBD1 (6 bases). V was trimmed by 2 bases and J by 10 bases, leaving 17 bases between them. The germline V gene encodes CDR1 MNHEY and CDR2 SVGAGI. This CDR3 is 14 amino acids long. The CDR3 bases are TGTGCCAGCAGTTACCAGGGGACGACTGGTGGCCAGTACTTC. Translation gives CASSYQGTTGGQYF.

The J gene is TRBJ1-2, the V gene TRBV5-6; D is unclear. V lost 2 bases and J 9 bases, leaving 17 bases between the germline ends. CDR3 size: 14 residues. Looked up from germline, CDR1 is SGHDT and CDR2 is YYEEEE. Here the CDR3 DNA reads TGTGCCAGCAGCTTTCGGGGTTCATACCAGCGCTACACCTTC. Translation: CASSFRGSYQRYTF.

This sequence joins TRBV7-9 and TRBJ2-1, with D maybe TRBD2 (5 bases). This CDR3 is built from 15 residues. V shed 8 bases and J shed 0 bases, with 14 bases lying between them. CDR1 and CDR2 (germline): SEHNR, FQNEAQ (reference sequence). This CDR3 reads CASEGFRGSYNEQFF. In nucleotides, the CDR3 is TGTGCCAGCGAGGGATTTCGGGGCTCCTACAATGAGCAGTTCTTC.

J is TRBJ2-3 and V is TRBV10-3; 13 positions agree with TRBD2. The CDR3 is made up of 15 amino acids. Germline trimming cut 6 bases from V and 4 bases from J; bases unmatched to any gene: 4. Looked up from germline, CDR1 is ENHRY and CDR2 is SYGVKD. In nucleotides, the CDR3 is TGTGCCATCAGGACGACTAGCGGGGGGCCAGATACGCAGTATTTT. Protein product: CAIRTTSGGPDTQYF.

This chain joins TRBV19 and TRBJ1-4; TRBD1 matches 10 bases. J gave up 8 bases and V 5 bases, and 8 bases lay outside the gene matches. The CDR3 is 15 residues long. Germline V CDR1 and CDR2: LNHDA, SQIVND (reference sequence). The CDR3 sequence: CASSSDRGRDEKLFF. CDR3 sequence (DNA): TGTGCCAGTAGTTCAGACAGGGGGCGCGACGAAAAACTGTTTTTT.

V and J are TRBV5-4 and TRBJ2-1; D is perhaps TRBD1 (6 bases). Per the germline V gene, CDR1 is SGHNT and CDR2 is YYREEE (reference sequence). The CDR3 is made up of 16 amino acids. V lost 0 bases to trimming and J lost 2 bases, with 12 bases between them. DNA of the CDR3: TGTGCCAGCAGCTTGGGCTCACAGGGCCCCTACAATGAGCAGTTCTTC. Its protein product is CASSLGSQGPYNEQFF.

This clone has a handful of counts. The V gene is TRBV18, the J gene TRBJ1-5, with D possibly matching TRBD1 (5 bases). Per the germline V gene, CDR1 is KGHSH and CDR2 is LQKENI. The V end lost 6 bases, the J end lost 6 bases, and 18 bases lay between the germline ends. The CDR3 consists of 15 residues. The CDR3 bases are TGTGCCAGCTCCCCGAATGGCCAAGGGGTTCAGCCCCAGCATTTT. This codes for CASSPNGQGVQPQHF.

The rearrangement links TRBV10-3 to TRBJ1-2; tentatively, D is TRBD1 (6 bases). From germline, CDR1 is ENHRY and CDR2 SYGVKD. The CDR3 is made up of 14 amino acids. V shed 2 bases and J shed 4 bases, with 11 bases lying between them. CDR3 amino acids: CAISENRASYGYTF. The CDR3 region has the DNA TGTGCCATCAGTGAGAACAGGGCGTCCTATGGCTACACCTTC.

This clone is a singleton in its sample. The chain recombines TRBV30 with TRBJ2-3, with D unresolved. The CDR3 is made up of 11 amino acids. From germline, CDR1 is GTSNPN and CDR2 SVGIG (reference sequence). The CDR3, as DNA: TGTGCACAGACCCATTATAATACGCAGTATTTT. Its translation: CAQTHYNTQYF.

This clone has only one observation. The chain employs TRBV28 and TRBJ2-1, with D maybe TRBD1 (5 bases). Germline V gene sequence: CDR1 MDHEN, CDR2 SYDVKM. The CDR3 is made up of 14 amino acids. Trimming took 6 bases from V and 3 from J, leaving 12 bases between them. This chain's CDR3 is CASRSRVVYNEQFF. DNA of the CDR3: TGTGCCAGCAGGTCCAGGGTAGTCTACAATGAGCAGTTCTTC.

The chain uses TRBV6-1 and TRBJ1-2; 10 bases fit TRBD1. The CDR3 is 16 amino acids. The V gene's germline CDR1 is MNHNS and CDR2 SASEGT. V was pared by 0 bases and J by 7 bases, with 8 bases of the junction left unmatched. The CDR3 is CASSEAVFGDRGGYTF. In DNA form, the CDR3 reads TGTGCCAGCAGTGAAGCTGTGTTCGGGGACAGGGGTGGCTACACCTTC.

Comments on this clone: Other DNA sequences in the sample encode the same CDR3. The CDR3 DNA sequence: TGCGCCAGCAGTCTTGGGACAGGAGTTAACTATGGCTACACCTTC. Its translation: CASSLGTGVNYGYTF. V is TRBV5-1 and J is TRBJ1-2; TRBD1 matches 8 bases. The CDR3 has 15 residues. Trimming at V came to 5 bases and at J to 1 base, leaving 7 bases not matched to a gene. CDR1 and CDR2 (germline): SGHRS, YFSETQ.

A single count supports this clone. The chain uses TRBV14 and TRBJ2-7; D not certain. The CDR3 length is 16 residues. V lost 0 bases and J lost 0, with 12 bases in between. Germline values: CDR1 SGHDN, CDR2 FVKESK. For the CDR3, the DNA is TGTGCCAGCAGCCAAGATTGGTCAAGGAGCTCCTACGAGCAGTACTTC. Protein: CASSQDWSRSSYEQYF.

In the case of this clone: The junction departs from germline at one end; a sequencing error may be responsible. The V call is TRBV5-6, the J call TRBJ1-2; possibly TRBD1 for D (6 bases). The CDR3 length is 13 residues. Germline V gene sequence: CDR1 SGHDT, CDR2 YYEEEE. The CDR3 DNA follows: TGTGCCAGCAGCTCACAGGGAAACTACGGCTACACCTTC. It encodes CASSSQGNYGYTF.

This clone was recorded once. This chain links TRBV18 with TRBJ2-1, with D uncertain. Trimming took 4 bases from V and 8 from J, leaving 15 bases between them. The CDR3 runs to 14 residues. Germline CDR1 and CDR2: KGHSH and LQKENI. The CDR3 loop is CASSQNTPPDEQFF. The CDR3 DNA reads TGTGCCAGCTCACAAAACACACCTCCAGATGAGCAGTTCTTC.

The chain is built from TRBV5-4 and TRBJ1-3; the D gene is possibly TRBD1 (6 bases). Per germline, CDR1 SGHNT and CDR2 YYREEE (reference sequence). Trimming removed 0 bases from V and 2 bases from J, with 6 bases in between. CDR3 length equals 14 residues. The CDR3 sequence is CASSLGTAGNTIYF. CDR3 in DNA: TGTGCCAGCAGCTTGGGGACAGCTGGAAACACCATATATTTT.

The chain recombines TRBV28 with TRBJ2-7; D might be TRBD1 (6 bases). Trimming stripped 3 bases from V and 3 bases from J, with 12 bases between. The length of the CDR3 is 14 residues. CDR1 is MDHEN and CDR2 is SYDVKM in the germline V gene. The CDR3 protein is CASSFHGQLYEQYF. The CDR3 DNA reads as TGTGCCAGCAGTTTTCATGGACAGCTCTACGAGCAGTACTTC.

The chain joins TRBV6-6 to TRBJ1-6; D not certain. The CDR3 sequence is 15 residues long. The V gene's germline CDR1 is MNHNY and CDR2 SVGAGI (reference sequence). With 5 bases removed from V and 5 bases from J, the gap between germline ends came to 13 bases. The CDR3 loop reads CASSDPGRDNSPLHF. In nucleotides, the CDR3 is TGTGCCAGCAGTGACCCCGGGAGAGATAATTCACCCCTCCACTTT.

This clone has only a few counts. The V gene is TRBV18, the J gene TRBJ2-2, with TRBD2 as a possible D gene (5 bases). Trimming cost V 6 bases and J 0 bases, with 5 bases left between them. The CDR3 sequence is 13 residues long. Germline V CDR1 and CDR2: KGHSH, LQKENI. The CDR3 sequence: CASSGANTGELFF. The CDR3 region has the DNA TGTGCCAGCTCGGGAGCGAACACCGGGGAGCTGTTTTTT.

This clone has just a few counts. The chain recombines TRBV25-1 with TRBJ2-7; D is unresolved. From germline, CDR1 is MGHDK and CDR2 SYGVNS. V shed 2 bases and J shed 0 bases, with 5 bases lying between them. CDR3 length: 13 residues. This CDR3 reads CASSERYSYEQYF. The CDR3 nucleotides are TGTGCCAGCAGTGAACGGTACTCCTACGAGCAGTACTTC.

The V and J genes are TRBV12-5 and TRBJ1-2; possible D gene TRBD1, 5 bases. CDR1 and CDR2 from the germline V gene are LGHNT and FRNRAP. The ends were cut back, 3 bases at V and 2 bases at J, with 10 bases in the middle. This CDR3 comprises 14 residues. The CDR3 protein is CASGFARANYGYTF. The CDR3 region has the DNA TGTGCTAGTGGTTTTGCCAGGGCGAACTATGGCTACACCTTC.

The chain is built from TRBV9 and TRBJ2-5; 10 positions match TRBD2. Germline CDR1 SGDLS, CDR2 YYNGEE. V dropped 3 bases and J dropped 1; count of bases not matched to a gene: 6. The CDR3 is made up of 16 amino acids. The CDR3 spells CASSESGGASQETQYF. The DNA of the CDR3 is TGTGCCAGCAGCGAAAGCGGGGGGGCCTCCCAAGAGACCCAGTACTTC.

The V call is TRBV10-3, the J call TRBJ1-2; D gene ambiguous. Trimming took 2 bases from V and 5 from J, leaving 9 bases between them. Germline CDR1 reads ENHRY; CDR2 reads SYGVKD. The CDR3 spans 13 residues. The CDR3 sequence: CAISEIGGYGYTF. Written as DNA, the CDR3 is TGTGCCATCAGTGAGATAGGCGGGTATGGCTACACCTTC.

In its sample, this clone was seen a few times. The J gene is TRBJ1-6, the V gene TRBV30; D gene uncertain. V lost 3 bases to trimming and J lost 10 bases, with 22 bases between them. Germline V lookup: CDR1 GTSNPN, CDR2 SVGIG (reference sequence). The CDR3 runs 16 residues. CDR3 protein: CAWRERSKPLRSPLHF. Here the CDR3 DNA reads TGTGCCTGGAGAGAGAGATCCAAGCCTCTTCGGTCACCCCTCCACTTT.

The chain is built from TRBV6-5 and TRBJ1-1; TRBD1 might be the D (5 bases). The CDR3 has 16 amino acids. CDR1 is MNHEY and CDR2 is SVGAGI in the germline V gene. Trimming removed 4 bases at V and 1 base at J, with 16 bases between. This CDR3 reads CASSFRPGVRNTEAFF. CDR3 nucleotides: TGTGCCAGCAGTTTCCGACCGGGGGTAAGGAACACTGAAGCTTTCTTT.

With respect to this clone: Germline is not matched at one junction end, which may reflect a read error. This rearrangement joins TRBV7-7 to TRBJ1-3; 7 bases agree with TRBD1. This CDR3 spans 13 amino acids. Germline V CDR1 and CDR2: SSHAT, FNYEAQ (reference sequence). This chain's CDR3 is CASSRRDSDTIYF. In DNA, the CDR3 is TGTGCTAGCAGCAGAAGGGACAGTGACACCATATATTTT.

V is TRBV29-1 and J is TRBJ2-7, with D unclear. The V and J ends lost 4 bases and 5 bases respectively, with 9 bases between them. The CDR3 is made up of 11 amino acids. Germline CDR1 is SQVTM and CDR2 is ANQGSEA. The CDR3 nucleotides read TGCAGCGTTGTAGTCCCGGACGAGCAGTACTTC. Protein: CSVVVPDEQYF.